The rows below give T cell receptor beta chains drawn from one sample of a study of Graves' ophthalmopathy and Graves' hyperthyroidism. TCRdb processed the multiplex PCR reads anew with MiXCR; each CDR3 protein has one entry. The sample has approximately 15,000 distinct CDR3 sequences, 46% seen once. The sequenced sample consisted of peripheral blood. The receptors shown here come from a middle-aged woman with stable Graves' hyperthyroidism. The CDR3 runs from the conserved cysteine through the conserved F or W. The D gene is left open where the match is weak. A clone size is listed for some rows: how often the clone was seen (once, few, many), or a class if it is expanded.

TRBD1,TRBJ2-1,medium-sized,TRBV10-3,CAISGEGQGVNEQFF,TGTGCCATCAGTGGTGAGGGACAGGGCGTAAATGAGCAGTTCTTC
.,TRBJ2-4,.,TRBV29-1,CSVEDRTDRNIQYF,TGCAGCGTTGAAGATCGGACAGATAGAAACATTCAGTACTTC
.,TRBJ2-7,.,TRBV7-9,CASSSRYEQYF,TGTGCCAGCAGCTCACGGTACGAGCAGTACTTC
TRBD1,TRBJ2-4,.,TRBV5-8,CASSFGLRDRGSLAKNIQYF,TGTGCCAGCAGCTTCGGTCTCCGGGACAGGGGTTCGCTAGCCAAAAACATTCAGTACTTC
.,TRBJ2-7,.,TRBV20-1,CSARGGVTYEQYF,TGCAGTGCAAGAGGGGGGGTGACCTACGAGCAGTACTTC
TRBD1,TRBJ2-5,medium-sized,TRBV2,CASSPARGSETQYF,TGTGCCAGCAGCCCCGCCAGGGGGAGTGAGACCCAGTACTTC
TRBD2,TRBJ2-2,.,TRBV6-4,CASSLRGENTGELFF,TGTGCCAGCAGCCTTCGGGGGGAAAACACCGGGGAGCTGTTTTTT
.,TRBJ1-6,.,TRBV10-3,CAISESSGQGNSPLHF,TGTGCCATCAGTGAGTCGAGTGGCCAGGGAAATTCACCCCTCCACTTT
.,TRBJ1-1,many,TRBV7-9,CASSLSGMNTEAFF,TGTGCCAGCAGCTTATCAGGTATGAACACTGAAGCTTTCTTT
TRBD2,TRBJ2-3,many,TRBV11-1,CASSLAGGWADTQYF,TGTGCCAGCAGCTTGGCGGGAGGTTGGGCAGATACGCAGTATTTT
.,TRBJ2-3,few,TRBV6-5,CASSQYARADTQYF,TGTGCCAGCAGCCAATATGCTCGGGCAGATACGCAGTATTTT
.,TRBJ2-7,once,TRBV9,CASSAGLRGWGEQYF,TGTGCCAGCAGCGCCGGACTTCGAGGTTGGGGCGAGCAGTACTTC
.,TRBJ2-5,.,TRBV2,CASRSDGSGQPQYF,TGTGCCAGCAGGAGTGACGGTTCCGGTCAGCCCCAGTACTTC
.,TRBJ2-3,.,TRBV20-1,CSATQPTDTQYF,TGCAGTGCTACCCAGCCCACAGATACGCAGTATTTT
.,TRBJ1-5,few,TRBV20-1,CSARELSGGGQPQHF,TGCAGTGCTAGAGAACTGTCGGGAGGAGGTCAGCCCCAGCATTTT
TRBD2,TRBJ2-3,.,TRBV5-1,CASSAGLAGVGTDTQYF,TGCGCCAGCAGCGCCGGACTAGCGGGAGTCGGGACAGATACGCAGTATTTT
TRBD1,TRBJ1-6,.,TRBV12-3/TRBV12-4,CASSLTGGLSPLHF,TGTGCCAGCAGTTTGACAGGGGGTCTTTCACCCCTCCACTTT
.,TRBJ2-3,many,TRBV20-1,CSASRIGWNTQYF,TGCAGCGCTAGCAGGATTGGGTGGAATACGCAGTATTTT
.,TRBJ2-3,.,TRBV24-1,CATSDSGTQADTQYF,TGTGCCACCAGTGATTCAGGGACCCAGGCAGATACGCAGTATTTT
TRBD1,TRBJ2-6,few,TRBV7-9,CASSQGTDPFSGANVLTF,TGTGCCAGCAGCCAAGGGACAGATCCCTTCTCTGGGGCCAACGTCCTGACTTTC
TRBD1,TRBJ1-5,.,TRBV12-3/TRBV12-4,CASSFGQGIRFTNQPQHF,TGTGCCAGCAGTTTCGGACAGGGGATTAGGTTTACCAATCAGCCCCAGCATTTT
.,TRBJ1-2,.,TRBV29-1,CSVQGYYGYTF,TGCAGCGTTCAGGGGTACTATGGCTACACCTTC
.,TRBJ1-3,many,TRBV7-2,CASSPGLSAVGTSIYF,TGTGCCAGCAGCCCCGGGCTATCAGCAGTCGGAACTTCCATATATTTT
TRBD2,TRBJ2-3,.,TRBV7-2,CASSWTSGNTDTQYF,TGTGCCAGCAGCTGGACTAGCGGGAACACAGATACGCAGTATTTT
.,TRBJ1-2,.,TRBV7-9,CASSLPRGDGYTF,TGTGCCAGCAGTTTACCTCGGGGGGATGGCTACACCTTC
.,TRBJ2-7,.,TRBV24-1,CATSQGSYEQYF,TGTGCCACCAGCCAGGGCTCCTACGAGCAGTACTTC
.,TRBJ1-1,many,TRBV12-3/TRBV12-4,CASRLTGNTEAFF,TGTGCCAGCAGACTGACAGGGAACACTGAAGCTTTCTTT
TRBD1,TRBJ1-3,once,TRBV20-1,CSAVLKQGPGNTIYF,TGCAGTGCTGTACTAAAACAGGGGCCTGGAAACACCATATATTTT